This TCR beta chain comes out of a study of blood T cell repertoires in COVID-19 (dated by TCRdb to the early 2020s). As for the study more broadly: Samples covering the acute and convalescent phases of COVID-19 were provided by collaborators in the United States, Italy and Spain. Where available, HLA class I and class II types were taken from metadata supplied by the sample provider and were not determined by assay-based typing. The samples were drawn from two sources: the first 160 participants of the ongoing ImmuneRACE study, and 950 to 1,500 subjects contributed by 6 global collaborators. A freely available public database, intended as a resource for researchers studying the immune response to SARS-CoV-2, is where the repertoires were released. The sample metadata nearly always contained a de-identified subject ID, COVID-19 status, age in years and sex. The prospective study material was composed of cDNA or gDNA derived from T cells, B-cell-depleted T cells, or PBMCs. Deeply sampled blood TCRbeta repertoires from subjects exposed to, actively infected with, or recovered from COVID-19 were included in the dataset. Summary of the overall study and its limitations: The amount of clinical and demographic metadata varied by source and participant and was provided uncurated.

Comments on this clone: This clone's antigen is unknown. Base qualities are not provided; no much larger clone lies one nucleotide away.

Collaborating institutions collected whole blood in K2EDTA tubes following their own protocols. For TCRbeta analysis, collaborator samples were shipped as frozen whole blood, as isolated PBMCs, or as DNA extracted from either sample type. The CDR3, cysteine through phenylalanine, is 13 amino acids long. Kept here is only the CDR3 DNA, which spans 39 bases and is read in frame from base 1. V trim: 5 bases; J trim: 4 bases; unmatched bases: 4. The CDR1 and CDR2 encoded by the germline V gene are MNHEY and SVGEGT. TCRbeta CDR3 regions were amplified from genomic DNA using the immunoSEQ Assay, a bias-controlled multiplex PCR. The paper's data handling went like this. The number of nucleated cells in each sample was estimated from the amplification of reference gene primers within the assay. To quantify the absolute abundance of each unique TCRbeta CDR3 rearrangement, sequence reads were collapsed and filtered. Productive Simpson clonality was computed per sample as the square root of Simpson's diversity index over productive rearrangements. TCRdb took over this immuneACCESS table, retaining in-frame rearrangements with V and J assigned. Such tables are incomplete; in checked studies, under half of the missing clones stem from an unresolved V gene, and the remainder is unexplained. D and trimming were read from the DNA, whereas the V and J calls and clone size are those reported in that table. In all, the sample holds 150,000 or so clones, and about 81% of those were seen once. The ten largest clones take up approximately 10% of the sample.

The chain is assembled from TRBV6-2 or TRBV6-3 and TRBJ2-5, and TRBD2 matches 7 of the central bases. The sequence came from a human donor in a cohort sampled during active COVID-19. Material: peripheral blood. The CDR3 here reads CASSLGLVETQYF. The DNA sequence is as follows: TGTGCCAGCAGTCTCGGACTAGTAGAGACCCAGTACTTC.